This T cell receptor beta chain was retrieved from a study of blood T cell repertoires in COVID-19. Sequencing used immunoSEQ multiplex PCR; TCRdb keeps in-frame clones, though not all of them. The sample lists around 390,000 clones; just under 90% were seen once. Trimming took off 0 bases at V and 7 bases at J, with 7 bases between the two ends. Germline CDR1 is SGHKS and CDR2 is YYEKEE (reference sequence). The CDR3 consists of 13 residues. The chain joins TRBV5-5 to TRBJ2-2, with D tentatively TRBD2 (5 bases). The sequence was collected from a woman in her forties or fifties who had recovered from COVID-19. Sequencing was performed on PBMCs or T cells enriched from blood (not recorded which). In nucleotides, the CDR3 is TGTGCCAGCAGCTTGGCCGGGGTCGGGGAGCTGTTTTTT. Translation: CASSLAGVGELFF.